This passage covers 24 T cell receptor beta chains from one sample sequenced in a study of CXCR3 chemokines and chemotherapy response in bladder cancer. TCRdb itself ran the PCR reads through MiXCR, one entry per CDR3 protein. Altogether about 13,000 distinct CDR3 sequences are present, 9.5% to 15% being singletons, with the ten largest covering roughly 25%. Sample collection occurred from a patient whose treatment included neoadjuvant chemotherapy. The receptors come from a human donor with bladder cancer that did not respond to neoadjuvant chemotherapy.

The table lists this clonotype with many counts. The rearrangement links TRBV10-3 to TRBJ1-2, with 9 bases matching TRBD1. V dropped 4 bases and J dropped 8; count of bases not matched to a gene: 17. The CDR3 runs to 17 residues. From germline, CDR1 is ENHRY and CDR2 SYGVKD. CDR3 sequence (DNA): TGTGCCATCAGTGGTAATACGGGACAGGGACTGTCTGGAGGCTACACCTTC. Its translation: CAISGNTGQGLSGGYTF.

In its sample, this clonotype was seen many times. The chain links TRBV12-3 or TRBV12-4 to TRBJ1-6, with D possibly being TRBD1 (6 bases). Trimming shortened V by 3 bases and J by 10 bases, and 19 bases separated the two germline ends. This CDR3 region has 16 residues. The CDR3 sequence: CASSFSGGGRGSPLHF. The CDR3, as DNA: TGTGCCAGCAGTTTCTCAGGAGGGGGGCGCGGGTCACCCCTCCACTTT.

The table lists this clonotype with many counts. The J gene is TRBJ1-1, the V gene TRBV6-5; D ambiguous. The germline V gene encodes CDR1 MNHEY and CDR2 SVGAGI. V shed 7 bases and J shed 3 bases, with 15 bases lying between them. CDR3 length: 14 residues. The CDR3 DNA is TGTGCCAGCAAAAAGGGAGGATGGGACACTGAAGCTTTCTTT. Translation gives CASKKGGWDTEAFF.

This clonotype has a count of ten or more. The chain couples TRBV27 to TRBJ2-5, with TRBD1 matching over 10 bases. V was clipped by 4 bases and J by 5 bases; unmatched bases: 7. The CDR3 is 15 residues long. Germline values: CDR1 MNHEY, CDR2 SMNVEV (reference sequence). The CDR3 bases are TGTGCCAGCAGTTACCGGGACAGGGGCCTGGAGACCCAGTACTTC. It yields the protein CASSYRDRGLETQYF.

There are many counts of this clonotype. The chain couples TRBV28 to TRBJ1-2, with 8 bases lining up with TRBD1. Per germline, CDR1 MDHEN and CDR2 SYDVKM. The CDR3 has 16 residues. J lost 4 bases, V lost 5 bases, and 12 bases had no gene match. The CDR3 DNA sequence: TGTGCCAGCAGTCTCTCCAGGGGGCTTTGGGGCTATGGCTACACCTTC. It yields the protein CASSLSRGLWGYGYTF.

This clonotype was observed many times. This chain uses TRBV28 with TRBJ1-1; D perhaps matches TRBD1 (5 bases). CDR1 is MDHEN, CDR2 SYDVKM, per germline. The CDR3 loop spans 14 amino acids. Trimming removed 3 bases at V and 3 bases at J, with 11 bases between. CDR3 amino acids: CASSLEGRDTEAFF. The CDR3 nucleotides are TGTGCCAGCAGTTTGGAGGGGAGGGACACTGAAGCTTTCTTT.

By sample share, this clonotype is medium-sized. V and J are TRBV6-1 and TRBJ1-3, with a weak D call TRBD1 (6 bases). Germline CDR1 MNHNS, CDR2 SASEGT. The CDR3 loop spans 15 amino acids. Trimming removed 11 bases from V and 3 bases from J, with 20 bases in between. As DNA, the CDR3 is TGTGCCGTAACCATGGGGGGCGCGGATGGAAACACCATATATTTT. Translated, it gives CAVTMGGADGNTIYF.

This clonotype was counted at least ten times. V is TRBV29-1 and J is TRBJ2-5; 10 bases match TRBD2. Germline assignment: CDR1 SQVTM and CDR2 ANQGSEA. V shed 3 bases, J shed 2 bases, and the junction held 6 bases outside the gene matches. The CDR3 runs to 15 residues. The CDR3 here is CSVDGLAVLQETQYF. Written as DNA, the CDR3 is TGCAGCGTTGATGGACTAGCGGTTTTACAAGAGACCCAGTACTTC.

The gene calls are TRBV27 and TRBJ1-3; 7 nucleotides agree with TRBD1. Per germline, CDR1 MNHEY and CDR2 SMNVEV (reference sequence). This CDR3 has 16 residues. The junction had 8 bases not matched to a gene; V was cut back by 6 bases and J by 0 bases. This chain's CDR3 is CASRPTGSFSGNTIYF. The CDR3 DNA is TGTGCCAGCAGACCGACAGGGTCCTTCTCTGGAAACACCATATATTTT.

At least ten counts were recorded for this clonotype. This sequence joins TRBV10-3 and TRBJ2-1; TRBD2 matches at 10 bases. J was trimmed by 0 bases and V by 4 bases; bases with no gene match: 3. Germline loops: CDR1 ENHRY, CDR2 SYGVKD. The CDR3 has 16 amino acids. The CDR3 is CAISGKRGGSYNEQFF. As DNA, the CDR3 is TGTGCCATCAGTGGAAAGCGGGGGGGCTCCTACAATGAGCAGTTCTTC.

Comment on this clonotype: The junction differs from germline at one of its ends, possibly a read error. CDR3: CVTSRAGKGETQYF. The CDR3, as DNA: TGTGTCACCAGCCGCGCGGGGAAGGGGGAGACCCAGTACTTC. This chain joins TRBV15 and TRBJ2-5; possibly TRBD2 for D (6 bases). This CDR3 is 14 amino acids long. Germline lookup yields CDR1 LNHNV and CDR2 YYDKDF (reference sequence).

This clonotype counts as medium-sized. The chain employs TRBV6-2 or TRBV6-3 and TRBJ2-1; D possibly corresponds to TRBD2 (6 bases). V was cut by 8 bases and J by 8 bases, with 16 bases left in between. The CDR3 loop spans 13 amino acids. Germline loops: CDR1 MNHEY, CDR2 SVGEGT. The DNA of the CDR3 is TGTGCCAGCGCGAAACTGGGGGGTTATGAGCAGTTCTTC. This encodes CASAKLGGYEQFF.

The table lists this clonotype with many counts. V gene TRBV5-6 combines with J gene TRBJ1-1, with D hard to call. This CDR3 is built from 14 residues. Looked up from germline, CDR1 is SGHDT and CDR2 is YYEEEE. The ends were cut back, 0 bases at V and 0 bases at J, with 6 bases in the middle. CDR3: CASSLGMMNTEAFF. DNA of the CDR3: TGTGCCAGCAGCTTGGGCATGATGAACACTGAAGCTTTCTTT.

In its sample, this clonotype was seen many times. The J gene is TRBJ2-3, the V gene TRBV29-1, with D maybe TRBD2 (5 bases). The CDR3 runs 14 residues. Between the trimmed V and J ends, which lost 1 base and 6 bases, there was a span of 14 bases. Looked up from germline, CDR1 is SQVTM and CDR2 is ANQGSEA. The CDR3 spells CSVEGSRTPDTQYF. The CDR3 nucleotides read TGCAGCGTTGAAGGTTCTAGGACTCCCGATACGCAGTATTTT.

At least ten counts were recorded for this clonotype. This chain uses TRBV19 with TRBJ2-1; 8 bases match TRBD2. Unmatched junction bases numbered 20, after V lost 9 bases and J lost 7 bases. Germline V gene lookup returns CDR1 LNHDA and CDR2 SQIVND (reference sequence). This CDR3 comprises 17 residues. Here the CDR3 reads CASSLRGGPFYGNEQFF. The DNA for the CDR3 is TGTGCCAGCAGCCTTCGCGGGGGGCCGTTTTACGGAAATGAGCAGTTCTTC.

The sample holds many counts of this clonotype. This chain connects TRBV5-4 to TRBJ2-1; possibly TRBD2 for D (6 bases). CDR3 length equals 15 residues. V was shortened by 1 base and J by 5 bases, with 13 bases between the two germline ends. CDR1 and CDR2 from the germline V gene are SGHNT and YYREEE (reference sequence). CDR3 in amino acids: CASSLSGRTDNEQFF. CDR3 DNA sequence: TGTGCCAGCAGCTTGTCGGGGAGGACGGACAATGAGCAGTTCTTC.

V usage is TRBV20-1 and J usage is TRBJ1-1; 10 bases line up with TRBD1. Germline V CDR1 and CDR2: DFQATT, SNEGSKA (reference sequence). V lost 1 base to trimming and J lost 1 base; unmatched junction nucleotides: 9. CDR3 length: 17 amino acids. The CDR3 DNA follows: TGCAGTGCTAGAGGGACAGGGGGTTCCCACGAGAACACTGAAGCTTTCTTT. Its translation is CSARGTGGSHENTEAFF.

This clonotype was recorded many times. A junction end diverges from the germline sequence, so it may reflect a read error. CDR3 sequence (DNA): TGTGCCAGCAGCTTGGTTAACCATGGCTACACCTTC. It is translated as CASSLVNHGYTF. V gene TRBV5-6 combines with J gene TRBJ1-2; D is uncertain. The CDR3 has 12 residues. In germline, CDR1 is SGHDT, CDR2 YYEEEE.

Judged by abundance, this clonotype is medium-sized (0.01 to 0.1%). The rearrangement joins TRBV6-2 or TRBV6-3 to TRBJ1-1; D might be TRBD1 (5 bases). CDR1 is MNHEY and CDR2 is SVGEGT in the germline V gene. The CDR3 totals 17 residues. The V and J ends lost 2 bases and 4 bases respectively, with 20 bases between them. CDR3 DNA: TGTGCCAGCAGTTACGGGGGGGGGACCCTTGGGATCACTGAAGCTTTCTTT. It specifies CASSYGGGTLGITEAFF.

The sample holds many counts of this clonotype. The chain uses TRBV6-1 and TRBJ1-5; TRBD1 is a possible D gene (5 bases). The CDR3 is made up of 15 amino acids. Looked up from germline, CDR1 is MNHNS and CDR2 is SASEGT. Deletions cut 5 bases from V and 3 bases from J, with 14 bases between. DNA for the CDR3: TGTGCCAGCAGTCCGCGGGACGCGAACAATCAGCCCCAGCATTTT. This encodes CASSPRDANNQPQHF.

Relative to its sample, this clonotype is medium-sized (0.01 to 0.1%). CDR3: CASTTIAGGELFF. Here the CDR3 DNA reads TGTGCCAGCACTACTATCGCCGGAGGGGAGCTGTTTTTT. This sequence joins TRBV6-6 and TRBJ2-2; D unclear. Germline V gene sequence: CDR1 MNHNY, CDR2 SVGAGI (reference sequence). The CDR3 sequence is 13 residues long. Trimming left V 7 bases short and J 8 bases short, with 14 bases between.

V and J are TRBV27 and TRBJ2-2; tentative D call: TRBD2 (5 bases). V was clipped by 4 bases and J by 0 bases, with 6 bases between them. The CDR3 is 14 residues long. Germline V gives CDR1 MNHEY, CDR2 SMNVEV (reference sequence). The CDR3: CASSWTSNTGELFF. CDR3 DNA: TGTGCCAGCAGTTGGACTTCGAACACCGGGGAGCTGTTTTTT.

This clonotype was counted ten times or more. The chain uses TRBV18 and TRBJ2-5, with a weak D call TRBD2 (6 bases). This CDR3 has 11 residues. V was cut by 8 bases and J by 4 bases, with 8 bases left in between. Germline-derived CDR1 and CDR2 are KGHSH and LQKENI. Here the CDR3 reads CASRRAETQYF. For the CDR3, the DNA is TGTGCCAGCCGGAGGGCAGAGACCCAGTACTTC.

This clonotype has at least ten counts. The J gene is TRBJ2-5, the V gene TRBV19; TRBD2 might be the D (6 bases). From germline, CDR1 is LNHDA and CDR2 SQIVND (reference sequence). Trimming removed 8 bases at V and 3 bases at J, with 13 bases between. The CDR3 is made up of 13 amino acids. The CDR3 region is CASSPAGKETQYF. The CDR3 bases are TGTGCCAGTTCCCCAGCGGGCAAAGAGACCCAGTACTTC. The whole variable domain, filled in from reference TRBV19 and TRBJ2-5, reads DGGITQSPKYLFRKEGQNVTLSCEQNLNHDAMYWYRQDPGQGLRLIYYSQIVNDFQKGDIAEGYSVSREKKESFPLTVTSAQKNPTAFYLCASSPAGKETQYFGPGTRLLVL.